The 22 T cell receptor beta chains in this list originate from one sample, sequenced in a study of early T cells in non-severe SARS-CoV-2 infection. TCRdb itself ran the 5' RACE reads through MiXCR, one entry per CDR3 protein. The sample lists over 30,000 distinct CDR3 sequences; approximately 7.9% were seen once. The sequencing here drew on whole blood, taken at baseline. All receptors derive from an adult who was a healthcare worker with PCR-confirmed SARS-CoV-2 infection or an uninfected control (not recorded which).

This clonotype was picked up a small number of times. The rearrangement links TRBV24-1 to TRBJ2-1; 8 bases map to TRBD1. The CDR3 sequence is 16 residues long. V lost 5 bases to trimming and J lost 3 bases; unmatched junction nucleotides: 8. The V gene's germline CDR1 is KGHDR and CDR2 SFDVKD. The CDR3 nucleotides read TGTGCCACCAGTGGAGGACAGGGAAAGTTCTACAATGAGCAGTTCTTC. Amino acid sequence: CATSGGQGKFYNEQFF.

The gene calls are TRBV6-2 or TRBV6-3 and TRBJ1-5; 9 bases match TRBD1. The CDR3 length is 14 residues. Germline V gene data show CDR1 as MNHEY and CDR2 as SVGEGT. Trimming cost V 7 bases and J 4 bases; bases outside gene matches: 5. Here the CDR3 DNA reads TGTGCCAGCAATCCACAGGGGGCGAATCAGCCCCAGCATTTT. This gives the protein CASNPQGANQPQHF.

Many counts were recorded for this clonotype. V usage is TRBV30 and J usage is TRBJ1-2; 9 nucleotides agree with TRBD1. The germline gives CDR1 GTSNPN, CDR2 SVGIG (reference sequence). Trimming at V came to 4 bases and at J to 7 bases, leaving 10 bases not matched to a gene. The length of the CDR3 is 14 residues. CDR3 region: CAWKLSGTGSGYTF. CDR3 bases: TGTGCCTGGAAACTATCCGGGACAGGGAGTGGCTACACCTTC.

The rearrangement joins TRBV20-1 to TRBJ2-2; possible D gene TRBD1, 5 bases. Germline V gives CDR1 DFQATT, CDR2 SNEGSKA (reference sequence). V was shortened by 0 bases and J by 8 bases, with 10 bases between the two germline ends. There are 13 residues in the CDR3. CDR3 in amino acids: CSARDQGGGELFF. CDR3 nucleotides: TGCAGTGCTAGAGATCAGGGCGGAGGGGAGCTGTTTTTT.

This clonotype was observed a handful of times. The chain has TRBV2 and TRBJ2-5; no clear D gene. The CDR3 is 15 amino acids. Germline assignment: CDR1 SNHLY and CDR2 FYNNEI. Trimming cost V 3 bases and J 0 bases, with 11 bases left between them. CDR3 coding DNA: TGTGCCAGCAGTGAGCAGACGGCCTACCAAGAGACCCAGTACTTC. Its translation is CASSEQTAYQETQYF.

This clonotype was counted many times. The rearrangement joins TRBV11-3 to TRBJ2-7, with no clear D. The CDR3 contains 12 residues. Deletions cut 3 bases from V and 9 bases from J, with 12 bases between. In germline, CDR1 is SGHNT, CDR2 YENEEA. The CDR3, as DNA: TGTGCCAGCAGCTTGAGCTGGTCGGGGCAGTACTTC. Translation: CASSLSWSGQYF.

The V and J genes are TRBV12-3 or TRBV12-4 and TRBJ1-1, with D possibly matching TRBD1 (5 bases). The CDR3 contains 14 residues. V was pared by 5 bases and J by 1 base, with 11 bases between. The CDR3: CASSVRAANTEAFF. The CDR3 DNA is TGTGCCAGCAGTGTCAGGGCGGCGAACACTGAAGCTTTCTTT.

This clonotype occurred many times. The chain links TRBV15 to TRBJ1-5; D perhaps matches TRBD1 (5 bases). The length of the CDR3 is 16 residues. Germline V gene lookup returns CDR1 LNHNV and CDR2 YYDKDF (reference sequence). V lost 1 base, J lost 5 bases, and 15 bases lay in between. The CDR3 region has the DNA TGTGCCACCAGCAGAGGGGCAGGGTATGTAGATCAGCCCCAGCATTTT. Encoded protein: CATSRGAGYVDQPQHF.

In this sample, this clonotype is medium-sized. The DNA of the CDR3 is TGTGCCAGCAGTCAAGGGACAGCGAACACTGAAGCTTTCTTT. It specifies CASSQGTANTEAFF. The chain has TRBV28 and TRBJ1-1, with 7 positions matching TRBD1. This CDR3 has 14 amino acids. The ends lost 5 bases at V and 1 base at J; junction bases unmatched: 4. From germline, CDR1 is MDHEN and CDR2 SYDVKM.

The table lists this clonotype with a few counts. This chain uses TRBV12-3 or TRBV12-4 with TRBJ1-6, with 8 bases matching TRBD1. Trimming at V came to 8 bases and at J to 5 bases, leaving 5 bases not matched to a gene. The CDR3 extends over 14 amino acids. The CDR3 spells CASRLTGDNSPLHF. The CDR3 DNA sequence: TGTGCCAGCCGCTTGACAGGGGATAATTCACCCCTCCACTTT.

The CDR3 DNA reads TGTGCCAGCAGCTATCGGACAGGGGGGACAGATACGCAGTATTTT. This gives the protein CASSYRTGGTDTQYF. The V and J genes are TRBV7-2 and TRBJ2-3; 10 bases are shared with TRBD1. This CDR3 comprises 15 residues. The junction had 4 bases not matched to a gene; V was cut back by 4 bases and J by 3 bases. In germline, CDR1 is SGHTA, CDR2 FQGNSA.

This clonotype was counted only a few times. V usage is TRBV28 and J usage is TRBJ1-2, with unresolved D. V lost 6 bases and J 3 bases, leaving 17 bases between the germline ends. The CDR3 has 15 residues. Germline CDR1 is MDHEN and CDR2 is SYDVKM. The CDR3 coding sequence is TGTGCCAGCAGGCCGTCCCAATTATTGGACTATGGCTACACCTTC. Its translation is CASRPSQLLDYGYTF.

This clonotype was observed a few times. The chain recombines TRBV6-6 with TRBJ2-7, with TRBD1 matching over 9 bases. The CDR3 sequence is 14 residues long. With V trimmed by 5 bases and J by 4 bases, 6 bases remained unmatched. Germline CDR1 and CDR2: MNHNY and SVGAGI (reference sequence). Written as DNA, the CDR3 is TGTGCCAGCAGTCATAGGGACAGGGCTTACGAGCAGTACTTC. It is translated as CASSHRDRAYEQYF.

There are many counts of this clonotype. This chain connects TRBV5-8 to TRBJ2-5, with D possibly matching TRBD1 (5 bases). V lost 7 bases, J lost 1 base, and 17 bases lay in between. Germline CDR1 and CDR2: SGHTS and YDEGEE. There are 15 residues in the CDR3. The CDR3 loop reads CASERQGIIQETQYF. The CDR3 DNA follows: TGTGCCAGCGAGAGGCAGGGAATAATCCAAGAGACCCAGTACTTC.

This clonotype has ten or more counts. The chain is built from TRBV28 and TRBJ2-2; perhaps TRBD1 as D (6 bases). Trimming cost V 5 bases and J 4 bases, with 11 bases left between them. This CDR3 has 14 amino acids. Germline CDR1 reads MDHEN; CDR2 reads SYDVKM. The chain's CDR3 is CASSPAGATGELFF. CDR3 sequence (DNA): TGTGCCAGCAGTCCCGCAGGGGCCACCGGGGAGCTGTTTTTT.

The genes are TRBV12-3 or TRBV12-4 and TRBJ2-1, with D possibly being TRBD1 (5 bases). V lost 3 bases and J lost 1, with 7 bases in between. This CDR3 region has 14 residues. The CDR3 DNA sequence: TGTGCCAGCAGTTTCGACAGATCCTACAATGAGCAGTTCTTC. Translated: CASSFDRSYNEQFF.

V is TRBV7-9 and J is TRBJ2-3; D is undetermined. Between the trimmed V and J ends, which lost 5 bases and 6 bases, there was a span of 21 bases. The CDR3 totals 16 residues. Germline V lookup: CDR1 SEHNR, CDR2 FQNEAQ (reference sequence). The CDR3 region has the DNA TGTGCCAGCAGCCCGAATGCCCGATTACTCGGGGATACGCAGTATTTT. Protein sequence: CASSPNARLLGDTQYF.

This clonotype has just a few counts. This chain links TRBV7-9 with TRBJ2-3; 8 bases align to TRBD2. CDR3 length: 14 residues. Germline trimming cut 10 bases from V and 5 bases from J; bases unmatched to any gene: 11. Germline V CDR1 and CDR2: SEHNR, FQNEAQ (reference sequence). CDR3 region: CATNRGLVLDTQYF. The DNA for the CDR3 is TGTGCCACGAATCGGGGACTAGTCTTAGATACGCAGTATTTT.

This clonotype has only a few counts. CDR3 in DNA: TGTGCTAGTGCCCCGGGACAGGGCTCGAACAATGAGCAGTTCTTC. This encodes CASAPGQGSNNEQFF. The chain joins TRBV12-5 to TRBJ2-1, with 9 bases lining up with TRBD1. The CDR3 extends over 15 amino acids. V shed 7 bases, J shed 5 bases, and the junction held 9 bases outside the gene matches. Germline V gives CDR1 LGHNT, CDR2 FRNRAP.

The chain has TRBV10-3 and TRBJ1-1; D unresolved. Germline V CDR1 and CDR2: ENHRY, SYGVKD. The CDR3 runs 13 residues. The ends were cut back, 3 bases at V and 0 bases at J, with 5 bases in the middle. The CDR3 sequence: CAISERVNTEAFF. As DNA, the CDR3 is TGTGCCATCAGTGAACGGGTGAACACTGAAGCTTTCTTT.

This clonotype was counted at least ten times. The chain recombines TRBV6-5 with TRBJ2-5; TRBD2 matches at 9 bases. The CDR3 runs 16 residues. Germline trimming cut 7 bases from V and 5 bases from J; bases unmatched to any gene: 14. From germline, CDR1 is MNHEY and CDR2 SVGAGI. Here the CDR3 reads CASTPPWGGGDETQYF. CDR3 coding DNA: TGTGCCAGCACCCCACCCTGGGGCGGGGGGGATGAGACCCAGTACTTC.

The rearrangement links TRBV20-1 to TRBJ2-1; perhaps TRBD1 as D (5 bases). V gave up 6 bases and J gave up 3 bases, with 21 bases separating them. The CDR3 runs to 16 residues. Germline CDR1 DFQATT, CDR2 SNEGSKA (reference sequence). The CDR3 DNA sequence: TGCAGTGCCACAAAACCCACAGGAAGGGACTACAATGAGCAGTTCTTC. The encoded protein is CSATKPTGRDYNEQFF.